A single sample gave rise to the 17 T cell receptor beta chains below, sequenced in a study of shared clonotypes between healthy human individuals. TCRdb's table, derived via immunoSEQ multiplex PCR, lists solely in-frame clones and lacks some. The sample includes about 600,000 clones, nearly 97% seen only once; the top ten take roughly 0.1%. Terminally differentiated effector memory CD45RA+ cells were excluded from the naive CD8 cells, which were CD45RO-negative and positively selected for CCR7. Sample: naive CD8+ T cells sorted from blood. Receptors originate from a woman in her 30s in good health.

The rearrangement links TRBV5-4 to TRBJ2-5; TRBD1 or TRBD2 may be the D gene (6 bases each). Between the trimmed V and J ends, which lost 0 bases and 5 bases, there was a span of 20 bases. Germline V gene lookup returns CDR1 SGHNT and CDR2 YYREEE (reference sequence). The CDR3 totals 17 residues. The CDR3: CASSLAGGSGAGETQYF. CDR3 nucleotides: TGTGCCAGCAGCTTGGCCGGGGGTTCAGGGGCGGGGGAGACCCAGTACTTC.

The chain couples TRBV28 to TRBJ2-5; D is undetermined. The CDR3 length is 14 residues. Trimming left V 2 bases short and J 7 bases short, with 14 bases between. Germline assignment: CDR1 MDHEN and CDR2 SYDVKM. The CDR3 DNA follows: TGTGCCAGCAGTTTAAGACTCGCAGATGTGACCCAGTACTTC. It translates to CASSLRLADVTQYF.

J is TRBJ1-4 and V is TRBV19, with D possibly being TRBD1 (5 bases). Trimming took off 5 bases at V and 0 bases at J, with 16 bases between the two ends. The CDR3 consists of 17 residues. In germline, CDR1 is LNHDA, CDR2 SQIVND (reference sequence). DNA of the CDR3: TGTGCCAGTAGTGAGTGGCCAGGGCCCGCAACTAATGAAAAACTGTTTTTT. Residues: CASSEWPGPATNEKLFF.

The chain has TRBV14 and TRBJ2-1; D gene unclear. CDR3 length: 13 residues. Germline V gene sequence: CDR1 SGHDN, CDR2 FVKESK. V was trimmed by 1 base and J by 4 bases, leaving 5 bases between them. Here the CDR3 reads CASSQGGYNEQFF. CDR3 DNA sequence: TGTGCCAGCAGCCAAGGGGGTTACAATGAGCAGTTCTTC.

This clone appeared once. J is TRBJ2-2 and V is TRBV10-1; D unclear. This CDR3 has 16 residues. Germline V gene data show CDR1 as WNHNN and CDR2 as SYGVQD (reference sequence). V shed 3 bases and J shed 7 bases, with 18 bases lying between them. CDR3 region: CASSDNFGLGGGELFF. CDR3 bases: TGCGCCAGCAGTGATAACTTCGGGCTAGGCGGCGGGGAGCTGTTTTTT.

The rearrangement uses TRBV4-1 and TRBJ2-5; TRBD2 matches at 9 bases. Trimming at V came to 2 bases and at J to 4 bases, leaving 5 bases not matched to a gene. The V gene's germline CDR1 is MGHRA and CDR2 YSYEKL. CDR3 length: 15 amino acids. CDR3 bases: TGCGCCAGCAGCCAAAGTGGAGCGGGAGGAGAGACCCAGTACTTC. This translates into CASSQSGAGGETQYF.

The chain has TRBV11-2 and TRBJ2-7, with D perhaps matching TRBD1 (6 bases). The CDR3 totals 14 residues. Germline loops: CDR1 SGHAT, CDR2 FQNNGV. V was trimmed by 3 bases and J by 6 bases, leaving 15 bases between them. The CDR3 region is CASSFGTYTTEQYF. The CDR3, as DNA: TGTGCCAGCAGCTTCGGGACATATACCACCGAGCAGTACTTC.

This sequence joins TRBV6-5 and TRBJ2-5; TRBD2 might be the D (5 bases). The germline V gene has CDR1 MNHEY and CDR2 SVGAGI. Deletions cut 2 bases from V and 5 bases from J, with 12 bases between. The CDR3 covers 14 residues. The CDR3 region has the DNA TGTGCCAGCAGTTACCGTGGAGGATACGAGACCCAGTACTTC. Its translation: CASSYRGGYETQYF.

The CDR3 spells CASSREGTPYNEQFF. In DNA, the CDR3 is TGTGCCAGCAGTAGGGAGGGGACCCCCTACAATGAGCAGTTCTTC. This chain links TRBV6-4 with TRBJ2-1, with TRBD2 matching over 7 bases. Germline CDR1 is MRHNA and CDR2 is SNTAGT. Trimming at V came to 5 bases and at J to 2 bases, leaving 6 bases not matched to a gene. The CDR3 is 15 amino acids.

The chain employs TRBV27 and TRBJ2-7; no clear D gene. CDR1 and CDR2 (germline): MNHEY, SMNVEV (reference sequence). CDR3 size: 15 residues. V lost 4 bases and J 2 bases, leaving 15 bases between the germline ends. The CDR3 nucleotides are TGTGCCAGCAGTTCGAATAATAACCCAGCCTACGAGCAGTACTTC. It translates to CASSSNNNPAYEQYF.

The rearrangement uses TRBV9 and TRBJ1-2; D gene ambiguous. With 3 bases removed from V and 4 bases from J, the gap between germline ends came to 25 bases. CDR1 and CDR2 (germline): SGDLS, YYNGEE. CDR3 size: 18 residues. The CDR3 DNA is TGTGCCAGCAGCGGACGCCTTACCGGGGTGAGCCTTGGCTATGGCTACACCTTC. It translates to CASSGRLTGVSLGYGYTF. Looking up the rest from reference TRBV9 and TRBJ1-2 gives the full variable domain: DSGVTQTPKHLITATGQRVTLRCSPRSGDLSVYWYQQSLDQGLQFLIQYYNGEERAKGNILERFSAQQFPDLHSELNLSSLELGDSALYFCASSGRLTGVSLGYGYTFGSGTRLTVV.

A single count supports this clone. The chain uses TRBV14 and TRBJ1-2; D gene uncertain. The CDR3 loop spans 15 amino acids. CDR1 is SGHDN and CDR2 is FVKESK in the germline V gene. V was shortened by 3 bases and J by 0 bases, with 11 bases between the two germline ends. The DNA of the CDR3 is TGTGCCAGCAGCCACCGCACAGCTCCTAACTATGGCTACACCTTC. Its translation is CASSHRTAPNYGYTF.

The gene calls are TRBV11-2 and TRBJ1-6, with D hard to call. This CDR3 comprises 13 residues. V was trimmed by 1 base and J by 5 bases, leaving 3 bases between them. Germline V gene lookup returns CDR1 SGHAT and CDR2 FQNNGV. The CDR3: CASSLVDNSPLHF. The CDR3 DNA reads as TGTGCCAGCAGCTTAGTCGATAATTCACCCCTCCACTTT. The full variable domain, rest sourced from reference TRBV11-2 and TRBJ1-6, is EAGVAQSPRYKIIEKRQSVAFWCNPISGHATLYWYQQILGQGPKLLIQFQNNGVVDDSQLPKDRFSAERLKGVDSTLKIQPAKLEDSAVYLCASSLVDNSPLHFGNGTRLTVT.

This chain connects TRBV30 to TRBJ2-7; D gene unclear. The germline gives CDR1 GTSNPN, CDR2 SVGIG (reference sequence). Trimming removed 2 bases from V and 3 bases from J, with 17 bases in between. The CDR3 length is 15 residues. CDR3: CAWSQKYGLSYEQYF. The CDR3 nucleotides are TGTGCCTGGAGTCAGAAGTACGGTCTAAGCTACGAGCAGTACTTC.

V gene TRBV27 combines with J gene TRBJ2-2; TRBD2 is a possible D gene (5 bases). Germline assignment: CDR1 MNHEY and CDR2 SMNVEV (reference sequence). The V end lost 8 bases, the J end lost 1 base, and 11 bases lay between the germline ends. CDR3 length equals 14 residues. This chain's CDR3 is CASYSGLNTGELFF. The CDR3 DNA reads TGTGCCAGCTACAGCGGCCTGAACACCGGGGAGCTGTTTTTT.

The rearrangement joins TRBV28 to TRBJ1-6, with 7 positions matching TRBD1. The CDR3 is 14 residues long. V lost 4 bases to trimming and J lost 4 bases; unmatched junction nucleotides: 1. Germline V CDR1 and CDR2: MDHEN, SYDVKM. CDR3 region: CASSSTGYNSPLHF. For the CDR3, the DNA is TGTGCCAGCAGTTCGACAGGGTATAATTCACCCCTCCACTTT.

V gene TRBV29-1 combines with J gene TRBJ2-1; TRBD2 matches 11 bases. Germline V gene sequence: CDR1 SQVTM, CDR2 ANQGSEA. V lost 6 bases to trimming and J lost 3 bases; unmatched junction nucleotides: 4. This CDR3 has 14 amino acids. Here the CDR3 DNA reads TGCAGCGTGCCGGGACTAGCGGACTACAATGAGCAGTTCTTC. It is translated as CSVPGLADYNEQFF.